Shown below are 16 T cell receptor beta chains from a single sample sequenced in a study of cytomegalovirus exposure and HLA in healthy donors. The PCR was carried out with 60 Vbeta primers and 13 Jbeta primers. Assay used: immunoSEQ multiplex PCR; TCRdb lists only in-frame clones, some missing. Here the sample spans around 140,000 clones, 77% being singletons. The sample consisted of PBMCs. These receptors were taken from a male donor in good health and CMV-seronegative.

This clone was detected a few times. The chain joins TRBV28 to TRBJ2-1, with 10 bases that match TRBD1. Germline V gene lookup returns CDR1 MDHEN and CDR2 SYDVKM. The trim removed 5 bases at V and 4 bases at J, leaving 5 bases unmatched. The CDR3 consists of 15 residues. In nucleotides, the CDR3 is TGTGCCAGCAGTCCTGGGGGACAGGGGTACAATGAGCAGTTCTTC. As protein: CASSPGGQGYNEQFF.

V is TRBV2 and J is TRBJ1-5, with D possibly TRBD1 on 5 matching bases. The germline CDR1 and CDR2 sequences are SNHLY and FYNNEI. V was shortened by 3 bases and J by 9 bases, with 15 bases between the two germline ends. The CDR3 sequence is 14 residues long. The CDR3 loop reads CASSEIGQGLPQHF. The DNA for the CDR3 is TGTGCCAGCAGTGAGATCGGACAAGGGCTGCCCCAGCATTTT.

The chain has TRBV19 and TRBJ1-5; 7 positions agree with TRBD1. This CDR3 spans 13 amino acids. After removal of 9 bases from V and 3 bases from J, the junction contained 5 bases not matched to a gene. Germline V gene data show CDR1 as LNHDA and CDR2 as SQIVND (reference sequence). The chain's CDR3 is CASRTGLNQPQHF. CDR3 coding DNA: TGTGCCAGCAGGACAGGACTCAATCAGCCCCAGCATTTT.

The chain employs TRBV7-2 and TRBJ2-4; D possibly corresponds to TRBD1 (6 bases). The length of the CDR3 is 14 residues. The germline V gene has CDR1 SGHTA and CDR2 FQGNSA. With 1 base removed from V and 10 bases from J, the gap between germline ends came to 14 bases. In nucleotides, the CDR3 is TGTGCCAGCAGCTTAGACACTTGGGGACAAATTCAGTACTTC. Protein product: CASSLDTWGQIQYF.

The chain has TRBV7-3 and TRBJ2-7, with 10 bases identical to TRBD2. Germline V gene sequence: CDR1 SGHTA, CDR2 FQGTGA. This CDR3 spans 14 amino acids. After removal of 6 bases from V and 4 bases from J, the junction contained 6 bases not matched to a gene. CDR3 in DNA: TGTGCCAGCAGTCCGAGCGGGGGGGCTTACGAGCAGTACTTC. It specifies CASSPSGGAYEQYF.

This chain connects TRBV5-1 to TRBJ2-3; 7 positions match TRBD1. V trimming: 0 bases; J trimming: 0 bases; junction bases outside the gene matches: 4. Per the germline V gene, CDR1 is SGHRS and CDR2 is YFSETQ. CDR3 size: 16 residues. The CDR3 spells CASSLATGVSTDTQYF. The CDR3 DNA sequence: TGCGCCAGCAGCTTGGCTACAGGGGTTAGCACAGATACGCAGTATTTT.

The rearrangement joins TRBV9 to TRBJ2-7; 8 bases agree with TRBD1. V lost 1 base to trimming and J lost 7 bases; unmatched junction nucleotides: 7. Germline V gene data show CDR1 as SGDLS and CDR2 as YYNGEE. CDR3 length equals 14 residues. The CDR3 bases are TGTGCCAGCAGCGTAAGTGACAGGGGATGGGAGCAGTACTTC. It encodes CASSVSDRGWEQYF.

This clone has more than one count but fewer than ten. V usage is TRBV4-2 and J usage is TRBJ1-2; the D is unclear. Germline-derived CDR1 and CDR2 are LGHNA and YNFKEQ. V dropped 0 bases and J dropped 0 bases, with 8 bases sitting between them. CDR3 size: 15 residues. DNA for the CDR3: TGTGCCAGCAGCCAAGAGTTTACAGCTAACTATGGCTACACCTTC. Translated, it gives CASSQEFTANYGYTF.

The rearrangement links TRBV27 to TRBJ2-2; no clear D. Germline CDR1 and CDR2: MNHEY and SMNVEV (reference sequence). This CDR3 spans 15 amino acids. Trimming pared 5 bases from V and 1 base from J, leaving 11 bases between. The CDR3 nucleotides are TGTGCCAGCAGTCTTAGACAAGGGAACACCGGGGAGCTGTTTTTT. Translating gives CASSLRQGNTGELFF.

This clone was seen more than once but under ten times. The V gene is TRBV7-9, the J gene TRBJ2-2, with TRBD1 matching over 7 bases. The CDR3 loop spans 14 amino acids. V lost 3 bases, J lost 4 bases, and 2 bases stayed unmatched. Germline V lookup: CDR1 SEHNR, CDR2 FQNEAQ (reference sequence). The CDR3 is CASSFRQGTGELFF. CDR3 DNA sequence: TGTGCCAGCAGCTTCCGACAGGGCACCGGGGAGCTGTTTTTT.

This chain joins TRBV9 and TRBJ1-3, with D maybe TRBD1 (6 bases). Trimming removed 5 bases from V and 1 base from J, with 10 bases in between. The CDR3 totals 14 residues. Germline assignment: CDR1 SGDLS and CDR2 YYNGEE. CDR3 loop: CASRPTGSGNTIYF. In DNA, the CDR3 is TGTGCCAGCAGGCCCACAGGGTCTGGAAACACCATATATTTT.

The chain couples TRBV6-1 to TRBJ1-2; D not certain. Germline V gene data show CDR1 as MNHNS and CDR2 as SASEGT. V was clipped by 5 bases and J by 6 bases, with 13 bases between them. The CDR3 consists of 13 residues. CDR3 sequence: CASSYTEFNGYTF. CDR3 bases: TGTGCCAGCAGTTATACAGAATTCAATGGCTACACCTTC.

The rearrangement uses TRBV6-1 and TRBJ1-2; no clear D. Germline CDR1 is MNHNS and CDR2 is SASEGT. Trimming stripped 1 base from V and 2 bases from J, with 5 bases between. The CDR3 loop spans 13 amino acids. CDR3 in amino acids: CASSEERNYGYTF. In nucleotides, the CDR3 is TGTGCCAGCAGTGAAGAGAGGAACTATGGCTACACCTTC.

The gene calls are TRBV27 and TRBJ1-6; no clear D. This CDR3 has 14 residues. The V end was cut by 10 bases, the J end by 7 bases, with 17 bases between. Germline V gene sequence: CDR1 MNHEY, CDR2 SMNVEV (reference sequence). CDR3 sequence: CATRAGVRNSPLHF. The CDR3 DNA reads TGTGCCACCCGAGCCGGGGTTAGGAATTCACCCCTCCACTTT.

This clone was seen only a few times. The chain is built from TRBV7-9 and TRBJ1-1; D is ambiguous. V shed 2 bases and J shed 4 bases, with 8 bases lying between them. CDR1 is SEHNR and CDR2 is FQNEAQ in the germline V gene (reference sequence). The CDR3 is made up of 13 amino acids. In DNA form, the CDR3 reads TGTGCCAGCAGCTTAAGGAGTGCCACTGAAGCTTTCTTT. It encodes CASSLRSATEAFF. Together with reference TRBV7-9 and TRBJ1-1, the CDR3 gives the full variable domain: DTGVSQNPRHKITKRGQNVTFRCDPISEHNRLYWYRQTLGQGPEFLTYFQNEAQLEKSRLLSDRFSAERPKGSFSTLEIQRTEQGDSAMYLCASSLRSATEAFFGQGTRLTVV.

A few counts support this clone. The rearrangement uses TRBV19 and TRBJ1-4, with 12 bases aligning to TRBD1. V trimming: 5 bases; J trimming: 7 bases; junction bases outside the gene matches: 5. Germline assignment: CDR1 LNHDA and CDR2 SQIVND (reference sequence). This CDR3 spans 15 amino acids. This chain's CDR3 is CASSYGTGGGEKLFF. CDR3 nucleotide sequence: TGTGCCAGTAGTTACGGGACAGGGGGCGGTGAAAAACTGTTTTTT.